Listed below are T cell receptor beta chains from one sample, sequenced in a study of spatial heterogeneity in lung cancer. TCRdb re-called the 5' RACE reads through MiXCR, storing one row per CDR3 protein. The data contain about 92,000 distinct CDR3 sequences, about 12% of them singletons. Sequencing was performed on PBMCs, taken at surgery. The receptor set was obtained from a male donor with early-stage non-small cell lung cancer. CDR3s include the opening cysteine and the closing phenylalanine or tryptophan. The D gene is left open where the match is weak. The size of a clone is reported for some rows only, either as once, few or many, or as a class for expanded clones.

NA	TRBJ1-1	TRBV3-1	NA	TGTGCCAGCAGCCCAAGACTGGGGACTGAAGCTTTCTTT	CASSPRLGTEAFF
many	TRBJ2-2	TRBV29-1	NA	TGCAGCGTTAATACGGGAGTCTCCACCGGGGAGCTGTTTTTT	CSVNTGVSTGELFF
few	TRBJ2-1	TRBV20-1	NA	TGCAGTGCTAGGAATAAGGAGGACTACAATGAGCAGTTCTTC	CSARNKEDYNEQFF
NA	TRBJ2-1	TRBV18	NA	TGTGCCAGCTCACCATTGACGGACAATGAGCAGTTCTTC	CASSPLTDNEQFF
NA	TRBJ2-7	TRBV28	NA	TGTGCCAGCGCCAATCCCTTCTACGAGCAGTACTTC	CASANPFYEQYF
many	TRBJ2-5	TRBV7-2	TRBD2	TGTGCCAGCAGTCCCCCGGGACTAGCGGGGGGGCAAGAGACCCAGTACTTC	CASSPPGLAGGQETQYF
NA	TRBJ1-2	TRBV2	NA	TGTGCCAGCAGTGAATCGAGTGTGACAGGTTATGGCTACACCTTC	CASSESSVTGYGYTF
few	TRBJ2-2	TRBV11-3	NA	TGTGCCAGCAGCTCGGATTTCGGGGAGCTGTTTTTT	CASSSDFGELFF
NA	TRBJ2-7	TRBV5-1	NA	TGCGCCAGCAGCTCAATACAGGGCGGTTTTGGCGAGCAGTACTTC	CASSSIQGGFGEQYF
few	TRBJ2-7	TRBV20-1	TRBD1	TGCAGTGCGGTGACCGGGACAGCCTTTTCCTACGAGCAGTACTTC	CSAVTGTAFSYEQYF
many	TRBJ2-2	TRBV27	TRBD2	TGTGCCAGCAGTTATGGACTAGCGGGAGTGTCCGGGGAGCTGTTTTTT	CASSYGLAGVSGELFF
few	TRBJ2-7	TRBV6-6	TRBD2	TGTGCCAGCATGGGGACTAGCGTCAAAAAGCCCTACGAGCAGTACTTC	CASMGTSVKKPYEQYF
NA	TRBJ2-5	TRBV3-1	NA	TGTGCCAGCAGCCCCCGAGGGGTATCCCAAGAGACCCAGCACTTC	CASSPRGVSQETQHF
once	TRBJ2-5	TRBV4-1	TRBD2	TGCGCCAGCAGCCAGGATAGCGGGGGGATCAGAGAGACCCAGTACTTC	CASSQDSGGIRETQYF
few	TRBJ2-7	TRBV6-8	TRBD2	TGTGCCAGCAGTTACCTCCCCCTGCTAGCGGGATTTTTCCACGAGCAGTACTTC	CASSYLPLLAGFFHEQYF
few	TRBJ2-3	TRBV6-2/TRBV6-3	NA	TGTGCCAGCAGTCAAACAAAGGATACGCAGTATTTT	CASSQTKDTQYF